These T cell receptor beta chains were read from a single sample in a study of blood T cell repertoires in COVID-19. Here immunoSEQ multiplex PCR was the method, and the copy in TCRdb shows in-frame clones only, minus some. The data contain tens of thousands of clones, about 82% of them singletons. Sequencing was performed on peripheral blood. These receptors all come from an elderly woman with active or convalescent COVID-19. Both conserved end residues are part of each CDR3. Each record gives: CDR3 protein, V gene, clone size, J gene. Not every row has a clone size; where given, it reads once, few, many or a size class.

CASSFSHSSSVETQYF	TRBV7-9	few	TRBJ2-5
CASSPQPGPYNEQFF	TRBV11-2	NA	TRBJ2-1
CASSLGTGEAFF	TRBV28	NA	TRBJ1-1
CASSQDRGQGGRGYTF	TRBV4-2	many	TRBJ1-2
CASSLRRQTSGANVLTF	TRBV28	NA	TRBJ2-6
CASSLVGEVSTIYF	TRBV7-9	NA	TRBJ1-3
CASAPSLAAAYGELFF	TRBV5-4	NA	TRBJ2-2
CASSPESPGTSGSTDTQYF	TRBV6-8	NA	TRBJ2-3
CSVSGSVNEKLFF	TRBV29-1	NA	TRBJ1-4
CASTIGQGYDTQYF	TRBV19	NA	TRBJ2-3
CASSLKREFFNNEQFF	TRBV27	NA	TRBJ2-1
CASSIGNTGELFF	TRBV9	NA	TRBJ2-2
CASASSGGQFF	TRBV19	NA	TRBJ2-1
CASRAGTRANEQFF	TRBV28	NA	TRBJ2-1
CASSHGDRPTYGYTF	TRBV5-6	NA	TRBJ1-2
CASSYRQSSYNSPLHF	TRBV6-2/TRBV6-3	NA	TRBJ1-6
CASSQEWRLGLAEREQFF	TRBV14	few	TRBJ2-1
CASIGGSAYNEQFF	TRBV28	NA	TRBJ2-1
CAISGQVKETQYF	TRBV10-3	NA	TRBJ2-5
CASSNFPAGNQPQHF	TRBV19	NA	TRBJ1-5
CASSYSSARETQYF	TRBV7-2	NA	TRBJ2-5
CAWSVSSQETQYF	TRBV30	NA	TRBJ2-5
CASSLLSSYEQYF	TRBV11-2	once	TRBJ2-7
CASSHTDRDYGYTF	TRBV4-1	NA	TRBJ1-2
CASSLTSGSAYEQYF	TRBV5-5	NA	TRBJ2-7
CASNTSLLAGLTIRKDIQYF	TRBV6-4	NA	TRBJ2-4
CASSPQLTGELFF	TRBV14	NA	TRBJ2-2
CASSLLGGNTGELFF	TRBV5-8	few	TRBJ2-2
CASSQDLGATQYF	TRBV4-3	NA	TRBJ2-3
CASTSLSPGRGTQYF	TRBV28	NA	TRBJ2-3
CAWSPTSSTDTQYF	TRBV30	NA	TRBJ2-3
CASSPVGLAGNEQFF	TRBV11-3	NA	TRBJ2-1
CASSRGQGGSPLHF	TRBV3-1/TRBV3-2	many	TRBJ1-6
CASSGGQGLGSPLHF	TRBV28	NA	TRBJ1-6
CASSRGRNTEAFF	TRBV14	NA	TRBJ1-1
CASRIGDYEQYF	TRBV6-5	NA	TRBJ2-7
CASGPSGSSYNEQFF	TRBV12-5	NA	TRBJ2-1
CASSDGQGGKNIQYF	TRBV10-2	NA	TRBJ2-4
CASSLTQQGGYTF	TRBV28	NA	TRBJ1-2
CASSSRGSYNEQFF	TRBV9	NA	TRBJ2-1
CASSFRAGFGANVLTF	TRBV7-2	NA	TRBJ2-6
CASGLSSYEQYF	TRBV27	NA	TRBJ2-7
CASSPRNERNTEAFF	TRBV5-4	NA	TRBJ1-1
CASSTGGKDEQYF	TRBV18	NA	TRBJ2-7
CAWRTEREAFF	TRBV30	few	TRBJ1-1
CASSQARTSGGETQYF	TRBV3-1/TRBV3-2	NA	TRBJ2-5
CASSRTSSGNTIYF	TRBV7-2	NA	TRBJ1-3
CASNKADRGTDTQYF	TRBV9	NA	TRBJ2-3
CASSLRPGGTNEKLFF	TRBV5-5	few	TRBJ1-4
CASSELGTGAADTQYF	TRBV5-6	NA	TRBJ2-3
CASGVRDSTYEQYF	TRBV27	NA	TRBJ2-7
CASSTGQGNQPQHF	TRBV19	NA	TRBJ1-5
CASSAVTGAPDTQYF	TRBV25-1	few	TRBJ2-3
CASSFRTDNEKLFF	TRBV5-1	NA	TRBJ1-4
CASRPALQGQPQHF	TRBV19	NA	TRBJ1-5
CASSLTRGSNQPQHF	TRBV27	NA	TRBJ1-5
CASSPPGLGVADTQYF	TRBV18	NA	TRBJ2-3